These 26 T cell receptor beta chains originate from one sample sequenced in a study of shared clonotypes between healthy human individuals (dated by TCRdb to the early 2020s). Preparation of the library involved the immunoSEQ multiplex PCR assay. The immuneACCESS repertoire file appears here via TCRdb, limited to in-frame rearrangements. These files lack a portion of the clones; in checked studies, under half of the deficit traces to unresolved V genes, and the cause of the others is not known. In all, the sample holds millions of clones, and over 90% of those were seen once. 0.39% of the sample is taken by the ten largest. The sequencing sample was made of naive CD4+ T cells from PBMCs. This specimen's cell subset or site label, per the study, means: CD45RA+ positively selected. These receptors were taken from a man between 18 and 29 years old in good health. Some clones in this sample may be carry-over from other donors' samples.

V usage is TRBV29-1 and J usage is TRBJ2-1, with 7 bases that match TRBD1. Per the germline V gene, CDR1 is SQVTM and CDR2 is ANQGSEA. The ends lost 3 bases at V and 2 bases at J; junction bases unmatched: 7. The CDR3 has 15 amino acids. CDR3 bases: TGCAGCGTTGAGCTAACCGGGACAGCCTACAATGAGCAGTTCTTC. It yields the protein CSVELTGTAYNEQFF.

The CDR3: CASSPTIREPYEQYF. CDR3 in DNA: TGTGCCAGCTCACCAACGATAAGAGAGCCATACGAGCAGTACTTC. The chain couples TRBV18 to TRBJ2-7; no clear D gene. The germline CDR1 and CDR2 sequences are KGHSH and LQKENI. V lost 2 bases, J lost 4 bases, and 15 bases lay in between. This CDR3 comprises 15 residues.

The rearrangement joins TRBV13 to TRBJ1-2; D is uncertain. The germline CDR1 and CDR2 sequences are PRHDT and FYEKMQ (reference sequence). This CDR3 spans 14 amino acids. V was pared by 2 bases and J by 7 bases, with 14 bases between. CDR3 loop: CASSLWRGPGGYTF. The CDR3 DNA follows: TGTGCCAGCAGCTTATGGCGGGGTCCAGGTGGCTACACCTTC.

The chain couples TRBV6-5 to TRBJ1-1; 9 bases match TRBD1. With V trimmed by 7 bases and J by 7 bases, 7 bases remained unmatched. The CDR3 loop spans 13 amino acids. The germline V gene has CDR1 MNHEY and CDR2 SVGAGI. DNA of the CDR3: TGTGCCAGCAAGGACAGGGGTGGTTATGAAGCTTTCTTT. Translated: CASKDRGGYEAFF.

The CDR3 region is CASSWRNYGYTF. The CDR3 DNA sequence: TGTGCCAGCAGTTGGAGAAACTATGGCTACACCTTC. The rearrangement joins TRBV6-5 to TRBJ1-2; D unclear. Trimming stripped 4 bases from V and 2 bases from J, with 5 bases between. The CDR3 sequence is 12 residues long. Germline CDR1 MNHEY, CDR2 SVGAGI.

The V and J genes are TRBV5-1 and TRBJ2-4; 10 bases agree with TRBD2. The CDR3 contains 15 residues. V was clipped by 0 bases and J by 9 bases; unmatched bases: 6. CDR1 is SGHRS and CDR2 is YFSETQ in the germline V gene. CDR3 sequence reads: CASSLEAGGPGIQYF. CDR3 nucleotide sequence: TGCGCCAGCAGCTTGGAAGCGGGAGGGCCGGGCATTCAGTACTTC.

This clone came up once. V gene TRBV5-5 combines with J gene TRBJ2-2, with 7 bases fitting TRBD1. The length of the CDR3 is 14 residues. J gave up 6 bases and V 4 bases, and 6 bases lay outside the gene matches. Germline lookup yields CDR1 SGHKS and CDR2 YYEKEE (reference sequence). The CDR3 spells CASSPGQASGELFF. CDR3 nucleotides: TGTGCCAGCAGCCCCGGACAGGCGTCCGGGGAGCTGTTTTTT.

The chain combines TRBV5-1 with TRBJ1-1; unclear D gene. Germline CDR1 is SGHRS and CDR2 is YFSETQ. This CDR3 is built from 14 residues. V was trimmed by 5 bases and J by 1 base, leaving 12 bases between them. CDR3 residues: CASSREQTNTEAFF. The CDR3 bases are TGCGCCAGCAGTAGGGAACAGACGAACACTGAAGCTTTCTTT. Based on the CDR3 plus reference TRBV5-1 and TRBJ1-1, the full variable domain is KAGVTQTPRYLIKTRGQQVTLSCSPISGHRSVSWYQQTPGQGLQFLFEYFSETQRNKGNFPGRFSGRQFSNSRSEMNVSTLELGDSALYLCASSREQTNTEAFFGQGTRLTVV.

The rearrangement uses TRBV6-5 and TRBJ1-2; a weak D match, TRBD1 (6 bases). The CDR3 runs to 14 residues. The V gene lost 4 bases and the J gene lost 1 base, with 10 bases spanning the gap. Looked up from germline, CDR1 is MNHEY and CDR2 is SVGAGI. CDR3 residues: CASSSPGHNYGYTF. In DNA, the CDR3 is TGTGCCAGCAGTTCGCCGGGACATAACTATGGCTACACCTTC.

CDR3 sequence reads: CASNSGPINEQFF. For the CDR3, the DNA is TGTGCCAGCAATTCGGGACCTATCAATGAGCAGTTCTTC. V is TRBV28 and J is TRBJ2-1; D may be TRBD1 or TRBD2 (5 bases each). Trimming shortened V by 7 bases and J by 6 bases, and 13 bases separated the two germline ends. CDR3 length: 13 amino acids. Germline CDR1 MDHEN, CDR2 SYDVKM.

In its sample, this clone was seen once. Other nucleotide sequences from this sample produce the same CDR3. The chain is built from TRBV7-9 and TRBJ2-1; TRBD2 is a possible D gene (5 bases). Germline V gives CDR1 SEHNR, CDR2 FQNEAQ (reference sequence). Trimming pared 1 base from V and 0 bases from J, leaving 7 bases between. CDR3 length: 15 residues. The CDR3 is CASSLVGSSYNEQFF. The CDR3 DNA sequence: TGTGCCAGCAGCTTAGTAGGGAGCTCCTACAATGAGCAGTTCTTC.

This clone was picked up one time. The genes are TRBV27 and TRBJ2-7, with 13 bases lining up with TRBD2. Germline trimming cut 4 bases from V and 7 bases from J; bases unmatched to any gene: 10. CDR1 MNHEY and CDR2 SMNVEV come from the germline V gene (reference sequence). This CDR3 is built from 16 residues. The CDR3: CASSSMGTSGIGEQYF. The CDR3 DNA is TGTGCCAGCAGTTCAATGGGGACTAGCGGGATAGGGGAGCAGTACTTC.

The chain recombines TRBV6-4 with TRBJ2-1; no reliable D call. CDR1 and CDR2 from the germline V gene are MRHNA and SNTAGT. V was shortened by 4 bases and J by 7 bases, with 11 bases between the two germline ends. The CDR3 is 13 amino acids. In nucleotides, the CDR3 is TGTGCCAGCAGTGCCCATACATGGAATGAGCAGTTCTTC. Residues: CASSAHTWNEQFF.

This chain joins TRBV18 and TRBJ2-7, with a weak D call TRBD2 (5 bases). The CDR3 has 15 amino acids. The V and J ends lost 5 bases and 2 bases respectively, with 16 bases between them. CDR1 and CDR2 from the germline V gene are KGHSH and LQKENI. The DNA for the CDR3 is TGTGCCAGCTCAGCCACCAGAAGCGGCACCTACGAGCAGTACTTC. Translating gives CASSATRSGTYEQYF.

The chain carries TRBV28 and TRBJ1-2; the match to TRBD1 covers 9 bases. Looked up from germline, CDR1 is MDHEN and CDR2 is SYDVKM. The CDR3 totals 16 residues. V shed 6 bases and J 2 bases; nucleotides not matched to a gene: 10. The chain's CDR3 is CASSYPAGTGNYGYTF. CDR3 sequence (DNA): TGTGCCAGCAGCTATCCTGCCGGGACAGGGAACTATGGCTACACCTTC.

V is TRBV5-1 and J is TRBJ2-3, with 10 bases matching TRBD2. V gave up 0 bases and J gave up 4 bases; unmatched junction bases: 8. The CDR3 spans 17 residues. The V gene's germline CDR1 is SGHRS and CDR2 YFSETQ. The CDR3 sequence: CASSLGVSSGSSDTQYF. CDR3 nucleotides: TGCGCCAGCAGCTTGGGGGTGTCTAGCGGGAGCTCAGATACGCAGTATTTT.

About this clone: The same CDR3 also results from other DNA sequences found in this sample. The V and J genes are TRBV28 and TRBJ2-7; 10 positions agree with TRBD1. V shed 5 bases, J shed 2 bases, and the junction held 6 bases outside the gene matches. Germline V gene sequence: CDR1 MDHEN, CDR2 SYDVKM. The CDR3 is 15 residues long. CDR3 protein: CASSSPGTGAYEQYF. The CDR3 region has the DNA TGTGCCAGCAGTAGCCCCGGGACAGGGGCCTACGAGCAGTACTTC. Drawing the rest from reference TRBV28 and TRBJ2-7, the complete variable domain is DVKVTQSSRYLVKRTGEKVFLECVQDMDHENMFWYRQDPGLGLRLIYFSYDVKMKEKGDIPEGYSVSREKKERFSLILESASTNQTSMYLCASSSPGTGAYEQYFGPGTRLTVT.

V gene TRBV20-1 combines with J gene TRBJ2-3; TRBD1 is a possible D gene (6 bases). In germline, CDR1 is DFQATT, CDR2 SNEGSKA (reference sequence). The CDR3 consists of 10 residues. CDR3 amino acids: CSNRAGPQYF. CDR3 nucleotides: TGCAGCAACAGGGCAGGTCCGCAGTATTTT.

The CDR3 protein is CASSALVRSDTQYF. The CDR3 DNA sequence: TGTGCCAGCAGCGCACTAGTTCGGTCAGATACGCAGTATTTT. The chain combines TRBV11-2 with TRBJ2-3, with a tentative D call TRBD2 (5 bases). Germline CDR1 SGHAT, CDR2 FQNNGV. The CDR3 is 14 amino acids. Deletions cut 5 bases from V and 4 bases from J, with 13 bases between.

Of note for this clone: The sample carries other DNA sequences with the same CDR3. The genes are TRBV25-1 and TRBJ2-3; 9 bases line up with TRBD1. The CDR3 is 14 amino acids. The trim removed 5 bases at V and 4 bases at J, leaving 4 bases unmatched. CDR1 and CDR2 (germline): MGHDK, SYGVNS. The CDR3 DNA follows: TGTGCCAGCAGTTCCCGACAGGGGGCAGATACGCAGTATTTT. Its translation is CASSSRQGADTQYF.

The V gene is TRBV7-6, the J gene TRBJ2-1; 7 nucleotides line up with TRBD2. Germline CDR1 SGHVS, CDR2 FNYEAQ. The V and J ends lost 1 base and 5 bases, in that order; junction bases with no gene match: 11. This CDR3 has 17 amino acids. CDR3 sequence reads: CASSLVFSGGLNNEQFF. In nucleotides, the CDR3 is TGTGCCAGCAGCTTAGTGTTCTCGGGGGGTCTAAACAATGAGCAGTTCTTC.

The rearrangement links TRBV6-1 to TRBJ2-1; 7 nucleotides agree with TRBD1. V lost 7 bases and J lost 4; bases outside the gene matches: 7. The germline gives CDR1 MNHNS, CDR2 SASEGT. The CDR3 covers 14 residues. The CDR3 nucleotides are TGTGCCAGCATGAGGGACAGCAGATACAATGAGCAGTTCTTC. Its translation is CASMRDSRYNEQFF.

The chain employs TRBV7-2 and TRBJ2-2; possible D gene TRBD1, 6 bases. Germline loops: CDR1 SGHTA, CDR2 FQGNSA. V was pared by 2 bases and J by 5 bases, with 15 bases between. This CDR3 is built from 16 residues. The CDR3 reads CASSLFGGASTGELFF. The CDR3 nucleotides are TGTGCCAGCAGCTTATTTGGGGGCGCGTCGACCGGGGAGCTGTTTTTT.

The CDR3 here is CASSSPGGTGAGELFF. CDR3 nucleotide sequence: TGTGCCAGCAGTTCCCCCGGGGGGACGGGCGCCGGGGAGCTGTTTTTT. The chain recombines TRBV27 with TRBJ2-2, with 7 bases fitting TRBD2. CDR1 and CDR2 from the germline V gene are MNHEY and SMNVEV (reference sequence). This CDR3 contains 16 residues. With V trimmed by 4 bases and J by 6 bases, 11 bases remained unmatched.

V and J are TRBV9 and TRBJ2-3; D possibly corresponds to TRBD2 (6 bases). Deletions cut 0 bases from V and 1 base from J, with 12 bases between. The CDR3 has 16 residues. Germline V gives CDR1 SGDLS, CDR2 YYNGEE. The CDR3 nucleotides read TGTGCCAGCAGCGTAGTCCGGCCGGGAGGCACAGATACGCAGTATTTT. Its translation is CASSVVRPGGTDTQYF.

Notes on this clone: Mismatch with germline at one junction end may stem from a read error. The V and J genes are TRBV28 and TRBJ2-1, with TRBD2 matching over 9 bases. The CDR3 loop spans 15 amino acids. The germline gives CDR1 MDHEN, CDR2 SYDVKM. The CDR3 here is CASERGASGNLEEVF. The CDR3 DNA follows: TGTGCCAGCGAAAGAGGGGCTAGCGGGAATCTCGAAGAAGTCTTC. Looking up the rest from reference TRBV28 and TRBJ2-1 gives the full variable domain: DVKVTQSSRYLVKRTGEKVFLECVQDMDHENMFWYRQDPGLGLRLIYFSYDVKMKEKGDIPEGYSVSREKKERFSLILESASTNQTSMYLCASERGASGNLEEVFGPGTRLTVL.